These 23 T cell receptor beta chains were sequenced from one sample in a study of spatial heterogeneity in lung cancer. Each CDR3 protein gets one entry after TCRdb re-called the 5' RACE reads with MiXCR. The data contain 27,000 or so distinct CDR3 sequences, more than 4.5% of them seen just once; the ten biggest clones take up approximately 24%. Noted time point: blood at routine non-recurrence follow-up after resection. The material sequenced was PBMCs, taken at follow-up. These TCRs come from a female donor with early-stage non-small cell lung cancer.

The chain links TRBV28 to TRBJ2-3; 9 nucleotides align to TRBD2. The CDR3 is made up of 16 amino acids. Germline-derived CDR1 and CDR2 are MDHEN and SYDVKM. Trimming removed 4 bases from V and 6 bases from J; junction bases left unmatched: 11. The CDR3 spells CASSSPSGLAFDTQYF. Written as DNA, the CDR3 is TGTGCCAGCAGTTCCCCATCGGGACTAGCTTTCGATACGCAGTATTTT.

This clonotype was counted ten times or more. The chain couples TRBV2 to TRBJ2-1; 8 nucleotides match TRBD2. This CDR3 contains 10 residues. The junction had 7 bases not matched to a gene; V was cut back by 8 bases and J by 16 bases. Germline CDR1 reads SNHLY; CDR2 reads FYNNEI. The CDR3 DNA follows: TGTGCCAGCGGGACTAGTCTCGTATTCTTC. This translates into CASGTSLVFF.

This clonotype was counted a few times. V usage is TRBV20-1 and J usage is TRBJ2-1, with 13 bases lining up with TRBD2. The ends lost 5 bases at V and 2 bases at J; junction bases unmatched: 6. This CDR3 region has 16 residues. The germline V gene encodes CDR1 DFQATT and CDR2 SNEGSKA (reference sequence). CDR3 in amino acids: CSASRLAGGAYNEQFF. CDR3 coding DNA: TGCAGTGCTTCCAGACTAGCGGGAGGAGCCTACAATGAGCAGTTCTTC.

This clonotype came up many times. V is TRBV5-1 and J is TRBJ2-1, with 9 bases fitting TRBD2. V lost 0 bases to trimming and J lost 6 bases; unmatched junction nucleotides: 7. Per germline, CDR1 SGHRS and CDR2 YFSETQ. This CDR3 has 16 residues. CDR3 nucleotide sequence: TGCGCCAGCAGCTTGGGCGGCGGGAGGGCCGTCAATGAGCAGTTCTTC. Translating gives CASSLGGGRAVNEQFF.

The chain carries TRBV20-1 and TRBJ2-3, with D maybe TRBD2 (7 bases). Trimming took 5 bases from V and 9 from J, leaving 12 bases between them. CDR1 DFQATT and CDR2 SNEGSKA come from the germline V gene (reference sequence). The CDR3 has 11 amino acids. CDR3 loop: CSAHRGATQYF. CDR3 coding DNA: TGCAGTGCTCACCGGGGGGCCACGCAGTATTTT.

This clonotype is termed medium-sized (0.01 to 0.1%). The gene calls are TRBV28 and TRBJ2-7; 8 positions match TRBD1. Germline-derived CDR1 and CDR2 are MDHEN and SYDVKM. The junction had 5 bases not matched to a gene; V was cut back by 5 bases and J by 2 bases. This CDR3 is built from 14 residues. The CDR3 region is CASSPMGQAYEQYF. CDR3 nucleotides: TGTGCCAGCAGTCCGATGGGACAGGCCTACGAGCAGTACTTC. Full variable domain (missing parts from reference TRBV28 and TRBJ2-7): DVKVTQSSRYLVKRTGEKVFLECVQDMDHENMFWYRQDPGLGLRLIYFSYDVKMKEKGDIPEGYSVSREKKERFSLILESASTNQTSMYLCASSPMGQAYEQYFGPGTRLTVT.

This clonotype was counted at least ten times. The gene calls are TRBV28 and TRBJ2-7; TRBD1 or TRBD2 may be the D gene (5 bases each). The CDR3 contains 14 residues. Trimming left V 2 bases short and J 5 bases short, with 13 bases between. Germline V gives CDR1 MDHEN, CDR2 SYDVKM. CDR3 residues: CASSLRPGLHEQYF. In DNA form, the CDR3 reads TGTGCCAGCAGTTTACGCCCGGGGCTCCACGAGCAGTACTTC. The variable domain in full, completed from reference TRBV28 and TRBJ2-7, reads DVKVTQSSRYLVKRTGEKVFLECVQDMDHENMFWYRQDPGLGLRLIYFSYDVKMKEKGDIPEGYSVSREKKERFSLILESASTNQTSMYLCASSLRPGLHEQYFGPGTRLTVT.

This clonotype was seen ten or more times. The CDR3: CASSKTGSGANVLTF. CDR3 in DNA: TGTGCCAGCAGTAAGACAGGTAGTGGGGCCAACGTCCTGACTTTC. This chain uses TRBV12-3 or TRBV12-4 with TRBJ2-6; D may be TRBD1 (6 bases). There are 15 residues in the CDR3. Trimming took 5 bases from V and 3 from J, leaving 11 bases between them.

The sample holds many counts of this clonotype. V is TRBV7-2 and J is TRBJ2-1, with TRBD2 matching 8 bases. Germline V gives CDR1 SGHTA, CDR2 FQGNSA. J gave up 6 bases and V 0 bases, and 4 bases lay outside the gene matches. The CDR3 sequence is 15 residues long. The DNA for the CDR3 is TGTGCCAGCAGCTTAGCAGGACTAGCCCTCAATGAGCAGTTCTTC. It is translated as CASSLAGLALNEQFF.

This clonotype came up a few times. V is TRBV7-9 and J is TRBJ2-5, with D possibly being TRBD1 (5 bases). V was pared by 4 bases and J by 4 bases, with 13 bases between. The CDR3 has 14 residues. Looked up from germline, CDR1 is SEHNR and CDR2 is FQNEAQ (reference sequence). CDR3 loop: CASSSQVWGETQYF. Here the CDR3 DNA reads TGTGCCAGCAGCTCACAGGTTTGGGGAGAGACCCAGTACTTC.

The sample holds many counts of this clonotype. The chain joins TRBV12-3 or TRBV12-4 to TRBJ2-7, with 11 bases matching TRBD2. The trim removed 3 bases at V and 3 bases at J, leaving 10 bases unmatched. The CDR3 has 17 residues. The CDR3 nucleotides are TGTGCCAGCAGTTTTGTAGCGGGGGGGACGGCAAGCTACGAGCAGTACTTC. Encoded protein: CASSFVAGGTASYEQYF.

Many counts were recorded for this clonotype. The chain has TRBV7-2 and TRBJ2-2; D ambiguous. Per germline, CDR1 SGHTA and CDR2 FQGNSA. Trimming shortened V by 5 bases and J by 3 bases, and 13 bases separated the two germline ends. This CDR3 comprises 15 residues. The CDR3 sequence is CASSPTGADTGELFF. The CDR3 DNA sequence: TGTGCCAGCAGCCCGACGGGCGCGGACACCGGGGAGCTGTTTTTT.

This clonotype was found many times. CDR3 residues: CASSARTADTQYF. Written as DNA, the CDR3 is TGTGCCAGCAGCGCCCGGACGGCAGATACGCAGTATTTT. V usage is TRBV7-2 and J usage is TRBJ2-3; D unresolved. Trimming removed 5 bases from V and 4 bases from J, with 10 bases in between. The CDR3 has 13 residues. The germline CDR1 and CDR2 sequences are SGHTA and FQGNSA.

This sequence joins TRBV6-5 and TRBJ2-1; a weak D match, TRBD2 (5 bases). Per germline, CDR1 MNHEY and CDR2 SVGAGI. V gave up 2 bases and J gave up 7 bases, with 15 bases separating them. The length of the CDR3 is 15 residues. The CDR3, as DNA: TGTGCCAGCAGTTACCCTGGAGGAGGCTCGAATGAGCAGTTCTTC. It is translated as CASSYPGGGSNEQFF.

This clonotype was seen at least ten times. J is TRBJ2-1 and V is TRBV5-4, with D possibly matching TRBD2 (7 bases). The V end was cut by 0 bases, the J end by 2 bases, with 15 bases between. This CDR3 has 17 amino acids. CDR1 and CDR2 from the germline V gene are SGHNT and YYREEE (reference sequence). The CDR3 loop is CASSLALGGAPYNEQFF. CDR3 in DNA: TGTGCCAGCAGCTTGGCCTTAGGGGGGGCCCCCTACAATGAGCAGTTCTTC.

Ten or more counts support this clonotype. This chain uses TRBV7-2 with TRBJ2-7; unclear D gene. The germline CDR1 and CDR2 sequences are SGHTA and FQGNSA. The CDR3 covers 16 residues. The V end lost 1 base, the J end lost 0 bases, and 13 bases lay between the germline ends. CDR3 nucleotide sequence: TGTGCCAGCAGCTTAGACAGCTATCAAAGCTCCTACGAGCAGTACTTC. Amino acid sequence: CASSLDSYQSSYEQYF.

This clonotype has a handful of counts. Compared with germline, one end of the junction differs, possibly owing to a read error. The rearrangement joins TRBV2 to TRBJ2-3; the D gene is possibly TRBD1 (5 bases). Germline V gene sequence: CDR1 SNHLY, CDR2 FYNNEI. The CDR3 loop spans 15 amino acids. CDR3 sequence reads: CASRQQVQGGQEVFF. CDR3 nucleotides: TGTGCCAGCAGGCAGCAAGTGCAGGGCGGTCAAGAGGTATTTTTT. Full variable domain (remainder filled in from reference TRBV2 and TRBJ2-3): EPEVTQTPSHQVTQMGQEVILRCVPISNHLYFYWYRQILGQKVEFLVSFYNNEISEKSEIFDDQFSVERPDGSNFTLKIRSTKLEDSAMYFCASRQQVQGGQEVFFGPGTRLTVL.

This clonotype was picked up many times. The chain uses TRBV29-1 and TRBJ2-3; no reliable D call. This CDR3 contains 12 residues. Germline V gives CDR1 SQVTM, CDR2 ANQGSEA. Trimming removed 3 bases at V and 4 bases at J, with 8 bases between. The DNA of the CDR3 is TGCAGCGTTGATGGGCCGGCAGATACGCAGTATTTT. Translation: CSVDGPADTQYF.

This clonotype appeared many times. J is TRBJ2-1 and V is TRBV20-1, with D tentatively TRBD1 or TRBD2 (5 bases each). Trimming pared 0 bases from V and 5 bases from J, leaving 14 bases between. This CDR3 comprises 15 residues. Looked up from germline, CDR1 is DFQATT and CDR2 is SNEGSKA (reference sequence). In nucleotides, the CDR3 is TGCAGTGCTAGAGATCTCGGGGCAGGGAACAATGAGCAGTTCTTC. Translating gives CSARDLGAGNNEQFF.

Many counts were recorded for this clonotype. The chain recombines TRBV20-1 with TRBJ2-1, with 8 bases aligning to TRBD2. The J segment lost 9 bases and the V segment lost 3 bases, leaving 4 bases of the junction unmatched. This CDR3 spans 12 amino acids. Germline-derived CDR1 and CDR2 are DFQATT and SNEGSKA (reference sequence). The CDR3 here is CSASPTSGEQFF. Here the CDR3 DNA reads TGCAGTGCTAGCCCTACTAGCGGTGAGCAGTTCTTC.

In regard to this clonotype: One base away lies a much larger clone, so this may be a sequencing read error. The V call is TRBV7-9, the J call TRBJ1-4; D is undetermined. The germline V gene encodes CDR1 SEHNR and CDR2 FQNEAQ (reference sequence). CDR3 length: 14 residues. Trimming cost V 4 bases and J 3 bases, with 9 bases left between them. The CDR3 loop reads CASSSSAANEKLFF. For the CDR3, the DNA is TGTGCCAGCAGCTCATCAGCAGCTAATGAAAAACTGTTTTTT.

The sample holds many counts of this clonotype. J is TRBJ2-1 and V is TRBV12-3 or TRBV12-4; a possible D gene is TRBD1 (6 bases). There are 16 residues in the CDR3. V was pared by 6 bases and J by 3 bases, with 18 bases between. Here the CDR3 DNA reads TGTGCCAGCAGCCCCACTGGGGGCTCTTTCTACAATGAGCAGTTCTTC. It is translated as CASSPTGGSFYNEQFF.

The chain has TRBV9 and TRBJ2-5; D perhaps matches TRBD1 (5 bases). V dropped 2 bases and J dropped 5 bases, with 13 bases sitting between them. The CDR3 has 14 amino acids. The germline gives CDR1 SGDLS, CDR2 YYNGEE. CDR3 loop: CASSVQGRRETQYF. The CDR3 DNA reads TGTGCCAGCAGCGTCCAGGGAAGACGGGAGACCCAGTACTTC.